This TCR beta chain was documented in a study of OX40 agonist ivuxolimab in advanced cancers. Study-wide context: Patient treatment consisted of intravenous ivuxolimab administration every 2 weeks at 0.01 to 10 mg/kg. From 23 to 79 years was the age range, with a mean of roughly 64 years, and around 83% were male. Anti-PD-1, anti-PD-L1 or anti-CTLA-4 therapy given earlier was allowed, and about 38% had some.

This CDR3 spans 15 amino acids. The germline gives CDR1 MDHEN, CDR2 SYDVKM. Unmatched junction bases numbered 5, after V lost 6 bases and J lost 4 bases. At cycle 4 day 1, cycle 7 day 1, and baseline, blood was sampled. Sequenced by immunoSEQ multiplex PCR; TCRdb stores in-frame clones only, minus some. The data show 30,000 to 35,000 clones, around 85% seen once. The V call is TRBV28, the J call TRBJ2-7, with 14 bases that match TRBD2. This TCR came from an adult with an advanced solid tumor such as melanoma, head and neck, liver or kidney cancer. Sequences were derived from CD4+ or CD8+ T cells sorted from blood, sampled in a trial of the OX40 agonist ivuxolimab. CDR3 sequence: CASRRTSGRNYEQYF. DNA for the CDR3: TGTGCCAGCAGAAGGACTAGCGGGAGGAATTACGAGCAGTACTTC.